This record concerns one T cell receptor (beta chain) sequence. This sample was included in a study of blood T cell repertoires in COVID-19. CDR1 and CDR2 from the germline V gene are LNHDA and SQIVND (reference sequence). This CDR3 region has 17 residues. V lost 4 bases and J 5 bases, leaving 20 bases between the germline ends. The protocol was immunoSEQ multiplex PCR, while the TCRdb copy is restricted to in-frame clones and leaves out a portion. The sample consists of tens of thousands of clones, about 90% of them appearing once. The chain combines TRBV19 with TRBJ2-2; D is ambiguous. The sequence derives from a man between 65 and 80 years old in a cohort sampled during active COVID-19. Sequenced material: peripheral blood. The CDR3: CASSTPSNGLATGELFF. CDR3 nucleotides: TGTGCCAGTAGTACCCCCTCGAATGGGCTGGCTACCGGGGAGCTGTTTTTT.